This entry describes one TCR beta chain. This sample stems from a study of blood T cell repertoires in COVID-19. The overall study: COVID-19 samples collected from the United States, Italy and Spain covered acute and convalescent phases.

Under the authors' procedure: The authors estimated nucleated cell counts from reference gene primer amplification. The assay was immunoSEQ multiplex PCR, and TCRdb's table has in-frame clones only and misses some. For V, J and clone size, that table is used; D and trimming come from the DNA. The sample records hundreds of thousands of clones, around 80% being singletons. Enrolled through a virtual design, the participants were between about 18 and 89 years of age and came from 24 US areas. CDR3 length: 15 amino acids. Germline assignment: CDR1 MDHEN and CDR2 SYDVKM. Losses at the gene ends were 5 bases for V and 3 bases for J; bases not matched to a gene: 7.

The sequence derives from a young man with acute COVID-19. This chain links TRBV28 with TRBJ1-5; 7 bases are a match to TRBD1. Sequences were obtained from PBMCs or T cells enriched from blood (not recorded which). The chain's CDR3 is CASSPTGALNQPQHF. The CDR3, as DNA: TGTGCCAGCAGTCCCACAGGGGCTCTCAATCAGCCCCAGCATTTT.